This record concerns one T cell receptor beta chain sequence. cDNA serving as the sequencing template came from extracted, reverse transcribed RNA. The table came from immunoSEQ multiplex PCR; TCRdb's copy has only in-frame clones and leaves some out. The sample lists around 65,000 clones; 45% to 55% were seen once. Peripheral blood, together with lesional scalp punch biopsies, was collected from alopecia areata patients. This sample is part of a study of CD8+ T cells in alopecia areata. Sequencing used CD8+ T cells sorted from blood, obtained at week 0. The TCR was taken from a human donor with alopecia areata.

The CDR3 is CASRGGRTEAFF. The CDR3 DNA follows: TGTGCCAGTAGGGGCGGGCGAACTGAAGCTTTCTTT. The gene calls are TRBV19 and TRBJ1-1, with no clear D. The CDR3 is 12 residues long. CDR1 is LNHDA and CDR2 is SQIVND in the germline V gene (reference sequence). The V end lost 6 bases, the J end lost 5 bases, and 10 bases lay between the germline ends.